Below are 5 T cell receptor beta chains sequenced from a single sample in a study of cytomegalovirus exposure and HLA in healthy donors. Use of 60 Vbeta and 13 Jbeta primers characterized the PCR. Sequencing used immunoSEQ multiplex PCR; TCRdb keeps in-frame clones, though not all of them. The sample carries about 130,000 clones, over 65% recorded once. Sequences were obtained from PBMCs. The receptors derive from a man aged 45-65 years in good health and CMV-seronegative.

A single count supports this clone. The chain uses TRBV15 and TRBJ1-5; the D is unclear. The CDR3 runs to 17 residues. Germline V gene data show CDR1 as LNHNV and CDR2 as YYDKDF (reference sequence). V lost 0 bases, J lost 0 bases, and 12 bases lay in between. The CDR3 DNA sequence: TGTGCCACCAGCAGAGATCAGCGAGCATTTAGCAATCAGCCCCAGCATTTT. Protein product: CATSRDQRAFSNQPQHF.

This clone was counted between two and nine times. V and J are TRBV6-6 and TRBJ2-5, with 10 bases aligning to TRBD1. This CDR3 is 15 amino acids long. Losses at the gene ends were 0 bases for V and 3 bases for J; bases not matched to a gene: 1. The germline CDR1 and CDR2 sequences are MNHNY and SVGAGI (reference sequence). The CDR3 reads CASSYSDRGKETQYF. Here the CDR3 DNA reads TGTGCCAGCAGTTACTCGGACAGGGGGAAAGAGACCCAGTACTTC.

This chain links TRBV29-1 with TRBJ1-1, with a tentative D call TRBD1 (6 bases). The V gene's germline CDR1 is SQVTM and CDR2 ANQGSEA. The CDR3 is 14 residues long. V gave up 4 bases and J gave up 1 base, with 13 bases separating them. CDR3 region: CSVVRGQTNTEAFF. CDR3 bases: TGCAGCGTTGTTCGGGGACAAACGAACACTGAAGCTTTCTTT.

This clone was seen a few times. For the CDR3, the DNA is TGTGCCTGGAACCCGGGACAGAACAATCAGCCCCAGCATTTT. This codes for CAWNPGQNNQPQHF. The V gene is TRBV30, the J gene TRBJ1-5; TRBD1 matches at 7 bases. V was pared by 4 bases and J by 3 bases, with 6 bases of the junction left unmatched. The CDR3 loop spans 14 amino acids. Germline CDR1 GTSNPN, CDR2 SVGIG (reference sequence).

The J gene is TRBJ1-2, the V gene TRBV27, with D unresolved. The germline V and J ends were trimmed by 5 bases and 0 bases, with 13 bases remaining between them. Germline loops: CDR1 MNHEY, CDR2 SMNVEV (reference sequence). This CDR3 spans 15 amino acids. The CDR3 coding sequence is TGTGCCAGCAGTAGGTGGTCGGGGACTAACTATGGCTACACCTTC. Its translation: CASSRWSGTNYGYTF.